The entry below describes one T cell receptor (beta chain). Its antigen is unknown. Germline CDR1 and CDR2: ENHRY and SYGVKD. This CDR3 is built from 16 residues. V was shortened by 4 bases and J by 2 bases, with 16 bases between the two germline ends. These data are taken from a study of Ad26.COV2.S vaccination and SARS-CoV-2 variants. Points from the study as a whole: Reportedly, after vaccination the spike-specific CD8+ and CD4+ T cell responses displayed substantial breadth.

Documented treatment: around 19 received Ad26.COV2.S at low or high dose, single or two shots; several received placebo; per-sample allocation not given. The study sampled participants on day 63 after the first vaccine or placebo injection. Generated by immunoSEQ multiplex PCR, the TCRdb table keeps only in-frame clones and is missing some. The sample lists about 370,000 clones, around nine tenths occurring once. The rearrangement links TRBV10-3 to TRBJ2-3; D might be TRBD2 (5 bases). The clonotype originates from a person aged 18-60 years who received the Ad26.COV2.S COVID-19 vaccine or a placebo. This specimen consisted of peripheral blood, obtained in a trial of Ad26.COV2.S vaccine versus placebo. CDR3 sequence: CAISGQGGLSTDTQYF. The CDR3 nucleotides read TGTGCCATCAGTGGGCAAGGCGGGCTTTCCACAGATACGCAGTATTTT.